These 20 T cell receptor beta chains came from one sample sequenced in a study of T-cell reconstitution after alpha-beta-depleted transplantation in children. Construction of the TCRbeta library involved unique molecular identifiers. TCRdb reanalysed the PCR reads using MiXCR and keeps one entry per CDR3 protein. This sample has around 94,000 distinct CDR3 sequences; around 7.8% occur once, and the top ten carry 15% to 20%. The sequences come from PBMCs, collected before TCRalphabeta/CD19-depleted stem cell transplant. These receptors came from a boy younger than 10 with acute lymphoblastic leukemia, due to receive a stem cell transplant.

This clonotype was counted ten times or more. This sequence joins TRBV5-6 and TRBJ2-7, with D perhaps matching TRBD1 (6 bases). The germline V gene encodes CDR1 SGHDT and CDR2 YYEEEE. This CDR3 has 15 residues. The V end was cut by 0 bases, the J end by 1 base, with 11 bases between. The CDR3 bases are TGTGCCAGCAGCTTGGGGCAGGGGTCTTCCTACGAGCAGTACTTC. Residues: CASSLGQGSSYEQYF.

About this clonotype: At one of its ends the junction is not consistent with the germline gene, which may arise from a read error. The gene calls are TRBV5-1 and TRBJ1-2; tentative D call: TRBD1 (5 bases). Germline CDR1 SGHRS, CDR2 YFSETQ. This CDR3 region has 15 residues. CDR3 in amino acids: CACSSSGTLHYGYTF. CDR3 coding DNA: TGCGCCTGCAGCTCCTCGGGGACTCTTCACTATGGCTACACCTTC.

The V and J genes are TRBV7-9 and TRBJ2-1; 14 bases are shared with TRBD2. Germline lookup yields CDR1 SEHNR and CDR2 FQNEAQ (reference sequence). The V and J ends lost 4 bases and 8 bases, in that order; junction bases with no gene match: 10. The CDR3 totals 17 residues. The CDR3 region is CASSYGGTSGGVDEQFF. CDR3 nucleotides: TGTGCCAGCAGCTACGGGGGGACTAGCGGGGGTGTCGATGAGCAGTTCTTC.

This clonotype has a count of ten or more. The gene calls are TRBV6-4 and TRBJ1-1; the D is unclear. CDR1 and CDR2 (germline): MRHNA, SNTAGT. This CDR3 contains 13 residues. Trimming left V 4 bases short and J 2 bases short, with 8 bases between. The CDR3 DNA follows: TGTGCCAGCAGTGCTCAGGACAACACTGAAGCTTTCTTT. Encoded protein: CASSAQDNTEAFF.

In its sample, this clonotype was seen many times. The chain is built from TRBV20-1 and TRBJ2-1; D is uncertain. The V gene lost 6 bases and the J gene lost 8 bases, with 14 bases spanning the gap. The germline V gene encodes CDR1 DFQATT and CDR2 SNEGSKA (reference sequence). This CDR3 region has 12 residues. DNA for the CDR3: TGCAGTGCCCTTGGGCCCCGTTATGAGCAGTTCTTC. This sequence encodes CSALGPRYEQFF.

V is TRBV6-5 and J is TRBJ1-1; D ambiguous. Trimming cost V 0 bases and J 0 bases, with 14 bases left between them. There are 17 residues in the CDR3. CDR1 and CDR2 from the germline V gene are MNHEY and SVGAGI. Written as DNA, the CDR3 is TGTGCCAGCAGTTACTCTTACGGCGGTCTAATGAACACTGAAGCTTTCTTT. Translated, it gives CASSYSYGGLMNTEAFF.

The chain combines TRBV19 with TRBJ2-3; 7 bases agree with TRBD2. Trimming removed 6 bases from V and 3 bases from J; junction bases left unmatched: 3. The CDR3 consists of 13 residues. Germline assignment: CDR1 LNHDA and CDR2 SQIVND (reference sequence). CDR3 in amino acids: CASRLAATDTQYF. The CDR3 DNA is TGTGCCAGTAGGCTAGCGGCAACAGATACGCAGTATTTT.

There are many counts of this clonotype. The rearrangement links TRBV20-1 to TRBJ2-7; D is unclear. Trimming stripped 3 bases from V and 3 bases from J, with 6 bases between. Germline lookup yields CDR1 DFQATT and CDR2 SNEGSKA (reference sequence). The CDR3 consists of 11 residues. The CDR3 region is CSARDYYEQYF. The CDR3 DNA follows: TGCAGTGCTAGGGATTACTACGAGCAGTACTTC.

As for this clonotype: A much larger clone differs from this one at a single base, so this may be a read error. The gene calls are TRBV3-1 and TRBJ2-5; D is perhaps TRBD1 or TRBD2 (5 bases each). Germline loops: CDR1 LGHDT, CDR2 YNNKEL (reference sequence). The length of the CDR3 is 15 residues. The CDR3 spells CSSSQRRTLQETQYF. The CDR3 DNA reads TGTTCCAGCAGCCAACGGAGGACATTACAAGAGACCCAGTACTTC.

The rearrangement links TRBV18 to TRBJ2-7; D call uncertain. V lost 5 bases and J 0 bases, leaving 8 bases between the germline ends. This CDR3 contains 13 residues. Germline V CDR1 and CDR2: KGHSH, LQKENI. This CDR3 reads CASSKKSSYEQYF. The CDR3 region has the DNA TGTGCCAGCTCAAAGAAAAGCTCCTACGAGCAGTACTTC. The whole variable domain, filled in from reference TRBV18 and TRBJ2-7, reads NAGVMQNPRHLVRRRGQEARLRCSPMKGHSHVYWYRQLPEEGLKFMVYLQKENIIDESGMPKERFSAEFPKEGPSILRIQQVVRGDSAAYFCASSKKSSYEQYFGPGTRLTVT.

This chain connects TRBV5-4 to TRBJ2-3; TRBD2 aligns across 16 bases. The CDR3 sequence is 17 residues long. From germline, CDR1 is SGHNT and CDR2 YYREEE (reference sequence). V was pared by 3 bases and J by 4 bases, with 5 bases of the junction left unmatched. CDR3 DNA: TGTGCCAGCAGCTCGGGACTAGCGGGGGGGAGAGCAGATACGCAGTATTTT. It translates to CASSSGLAGGRADTQYF.

This clonotype was observed many times. The chain couples TRBV6-2 or TRBV6-3 to TRBJ2-7, with TRBD2 matching over 9 bases. With V trimmed by 2 bases and J by 5 bases, 16 bases remained unmatched. The germline V gene has CDR1 MNHEY and CDR2 SVGEGT. The CDR3 length is 18 residues. In DNA form, the CDR3 reads TGTGCCAGCAGTTACCCCCTCCTGAGCGGGGGGCTAACCGACGAGCAGTACTTC. Its protein is CASSYPLLSGGLTDEQYF.

For this clonotype: This may stem from a read error, because a much larger clone lies one nucleotide away. V usage is TRBV4-1 and J usage is TRBJ2-5, with 7 positions matching TRBD1. Germline CDR1 is MGHRA and CDR2 is YSYEKL. The CDR3 spans 15 residues. The CDR3 bases are TGCGCCAGCAGCCAAGAGCAGGGGGATCAAGAGGCCCAGTACTTC. Translating gives CASSQEQGDQEAQYF.

This clonotype was counted many times. J is TRBJ2-7 and V is TRBV14; a possible D gene is TRBD2 (6 bases). Germline CDR1 and CDR2: SGHDN and FVKESK. V was shortened by 8 bases and J by 6 bases, with 17 bases between the two germline ends. The CDR3 has 13 residues. CDR3: CASAGLYLGEQYF. CDR3 sequence (DNA): TGTGCCAGCGCCGGACTATATCTCGGCGAGCAGTACTTC.

This clonotype has a count of ten or more. This chain joins TRBV12-5 and TRBJ1-5; D is unresolved. Trimming took off 5 bases at V and 1 base at J, with 12 bases between the two ends. Germline V lookup: CDR1 LGHNT, CDR2 FRNRAP. The CDR3 is 15 amino acids. CDR3 loop: CASGPPGISNQPQHF. The CDR3 DNA sequence: TGTGCTAGTGGTCCGCCCGGTATAAGCAATCAGCCCCAGCATTTT.

Details on this clonotype: A read error may explain this, as a much larger clone is one base away. This chain joins TRBV2 and TRBJ1-4; no clear D gene. The CDR3 is made up of 11 amino acids. CDR1 is SNHLY and CDR2 is FYNNEI in the germline V gene. Deletions cut 8 bases from V and 10 bases from J, with 11 bases between. The CDR3 nucleotides read TGTGCCAGCGGTGGCGGAGGAAAACTGTTTTTT. This gives the protein CASGGGGKLFF.

This clonotype was detected ten times or more. The chain links TRBV25-1 to TRBJ1-4; D gene ambiguous. The V end was cut by 8 bases, the J end by 6 bases, with 10 bases between. Per the germline V gene, CDR1 is MGHDK and CDR2 is SYGVNS. The CDR3 length is 12 residues. CDR3 loop: CASGEAHEKLFF. The DNA of the CDR3 is TGTGCCAGCGGGGAGGCTCATGAAAAACTGTTTTTT.

This clonotype was seen more than once but under ten times. V is TRBV11-2 and J is TRBJ2-1; D is undetermined. CDR1 SGHAT and CDR2 FQNNGV come from the germline V gene. The CDR3 sequence is 15 residues long. V shed 0 bases and J shed 4 bases, with 10 bases lying between them. The CDR3 DNA sequence: TGTGCCAGCAGCTTAGACTCGACGGGTTACAATGAGCAGTTCTTC. Translating gives CASSLDSTGYNEQFF.

The chain recombines TRBV4-2 with TRBJ2-1, with 12 bases matching TRBD2. Germline V gene data show CDR1 as LGHNA and CDR2 as YNFKEQ. This CDR3 is built from 17 residues. The J segment lost 3 bases and the V segment lost 1 base, leaving 4 bases of the junction unmatched. In DNA form, the CDR3 reads TGTGCCAGCAGCCAAGTTGGACTAGCGGGGATCTACAATGAGCAGTTCTTC. Protein: CASSQVGLAGIYNEQFF.

The chain employs TRBV27 and TRBJ1-2, with 7 bases fitting TRBD1. Germline CDR1 and CDR2: MNHEY and SMNVEV (reference sequence). The CDR3 has 15 amino acids. J lost 5 bases, V lost 5 bases, and 11 bases had no gene match. This CDR3 is CASSKRTGGGYGYTF. DNA for the CDR3: TGTGCCAGCAGTAAGCGGACAGGTGGGGGTTATGGCTACACCTTC.